The rows below give T cell receptor beta chains drawn from one sample of a study of PD-L1 blockade in urothelial cancer. TCRdb's table, derived via immunoSEQ multiplex PCR, lists solely in-frame clones and lacks some. This table has 120,000 or so clones, more than 75% appearing once. Sample: PBMCs, taken around atezolizumab (anti-PD-L1) treatment. These receptor sequences come from a man aged 50 or older with urothelial cancer. The CDR3 runs from the conserved cysteine through the conserved F or W.

v_call: TRBV28; j_call: TRBJ1-5; cdr3_aa: CASKEGASNQPQHF
v_call: TRBV27; j_call: TRBJ2-5; cdr3_aa: CASSLEEGTSSETQYF
v_call: TRBV30; j_call: TRBJ2-5; cdr3_aa: CAWSVRRGETQYF
v_call: TRBV19; j_call: TRBJ2-5; cdr3_aa: CASSIGLAGGQETQYF
v_call: TRBV28; j_call: TRBJ1-2; cdr3_aa: CASSFGLTGNHGYTF
v_call: TRBV20-1; j_call: TRBJ2-1; cdr3_aa: CSAGHSGEQFF
v_call: TRBV27; j_call: TRBJ2-2; cdr3_aa: CASTFSGRALMSTGELFF
v_call: TRBV28; j_call: TRBJ2-7; cdr3_aa: CATQTDHFYEQYF
v_call: TRBV14; j_call: TRBJ2-7; cdr3_aa: CASSPRPRGEQYF
v_call: TRBV7-2; j_call: TRBJ2-1; cdr3_aa: CASSLASSYNEQFF
v_call: TRBV7-9; j_call: TRBJ1-2; cdr3_aa: CASSLAGGQAGGYTF
v_call: TRBV29-1; j_call: TRBJ2-5; cdr3_aa: CSVTSLETQYF
v_call: TRBV2; j_call: TRBJ2-2; cdr3_aa: CASVQAGHTGELFF
v_call: TRBV19; j_call: TRBJ1-3; cdr3_aa: CASRSGSSGNTIYF
v_call: TRBV6-1; j_call: TRBJ1-1; cdr3_aa: CASSEDRQNTEAFF
v_call: TRBV27; j_call: TRBJ1-6; cdr3_aa: CASSLSGSQGGYFNSPLHF
v_call: TRBV14; j_call: TRBJ1-6; cdr3_aa: CASSQVARGNSPLHF
v_call: TRBV7-8; j_call: TRBJ2-7; cdr3_aa: CASSSTGIKGNYEQYF
v_call: TRBV12-5; j_call: TRBJ2-5; cdr3_aa: CASGSGGTQYF
v_call: TRBV19; j_call: TRBJ1-3; cdr3_aa: CASSPFGGSGNTIYF
v_call: TRBV6-5; j_call: TRBJ1-3; cdr3_aa: CASSYSPRGSGNTIYF
v_call: TRBV6-5; j_call: TRBJ1-6; cdr3_aa: CASRPQGYNSPLHF
v_call: TRBV10-3; j_call: TRBJ1-6; cdr3_aa: CAISDLPSPLHF
v_call: TRBV29-1; j_call: TRBJ2-2; cdr3_aa: CSVEEPRDDRESLTGELFF
v_call: TRBV18; j_call: TRBJ1-1; cdr3_aa: CASSPPGGVTEAFF
v_call: TRBV28; j_call: TRBJ2-5; cdr3_aa: CASSGSRLAAQETQYF
v_call: TRBV5-5; j_call: TRBJ2-5; cdr3_aa: CASSLVGTGGLETQYF
v_call: TRBV11-1; j_call: TRBJ1-2; cdr3_aa: CASSFARSNYGYTF
v_call: TRBV2; j_call: TRBJ2-7; cdr3_aa: CASSAEGRANSYEQYF
v_call: TRBV4-1; j_call: TRBJ1-5; cdr3_aa: CASSPRTGTGQPQHF
v_call: TRBV14; j_call: TRBJ2-7; cdr3_aa: CASSQVGAYREQYF
v_call: TRBV10-2; j_call: TRBJ2-7; cdr3_aa: CASGPGSNYEQYF
v_call: TRBV11-2; j_call: TRBJ2-2; cdr3_aa: CASSLQYLASTGELFF
v_call: TRBV28; j_call: TRBJ1-3; cdr3_aa: CASTLTGANTIYF
v_call: TRBV6-1; j_call: TRBJ2-1; cdr3_aa: CASRAGIYNEQFF
v_call: TRBV28; j_call: TRBJ1-6; cdr3_aa: CASRTRQFSPLHF
v_call: TRBV19; j_call: TRBJ2-7; cdr3_aa: CASAGSSGRDYYEQYF
v_call: TRBV28; j_call: TRBJ1-1; cdr3_aa: CASSLRGGNTEAFF
v_call: TRBV28; j_call: TRBJ1-5; cdr3_aa: CASSLGPGRPQHF
v_call: TRBV7-9; j_call: TRBJ2-4; cdr3_aa: CASTRSGMLDIQYF